Below, one TCR beta chain is given with its context. This specimen comes from a study of blood T cell repertoires in COVID-19. Sequenced by immunoSEQ multiplex PCR; TCRdb stores in-frame clones only, minus some. There are around 48,000 clones in the sample; around nine tenths occur only once, and approximately 16% lies in the top ten. This CDR3 spans 15 amino acids. CDR1 and CDR2 from the germline V gene are LGHDT and YNNKEL (reference sequence). V shed 0 bases and J shed 7 bases, with 12 bases lying between them. The source material was peripheral blood. The receptor was isolated from a man in his 60s with active or convalescent COVID-19. The chain uses TRBV3-1 (or the pseudogene TRBV3-2) and TRBJ1-4, with D perhaps TRBD1 (5 bases). CDR3 sequence: CASSQEHGTGEKLFF. CDR3 coding DNA: TGTGCCAGCAGCCAAGAACACGGAACAGGTGAAAAACTGTTTTTT.